Each of the 21 T cell receptor beta chains below was sequenced from the same sample in a study of T cell responses to AZD1222 COVID-19 vaccine. Measured with immunoSEQ multiplex PCR; TCRdb has only the in-frame clones, and not every one. The sample shows 95,000 to 150,000 clones, about 90% of them seen only once. Sequencing was performed on peripheral blood, taken on day 0 of AZD1222 vaccination. These TCRs come from an adult in good health.

The chain combines TRBV6-5 with TRBJ2-5; TRBD1 aligns across 12 bases. Germline V gene lookup returns CDR1 MNHEY and CDR2 SVGAGI. This CDR3 is built from 13 residues. V was clipped by 8 bases and J by 5 bases; unmatched bases: 3. CDR3 in amino acids: CASAGTGGETQYF. CDR3 in DNA: TGTGCCAGCGCCGGGACAGGGGGCGAGACCCAGTACTTC.

This clone was detected once. V usage is TRBV6-1 and J usage is TRBJ1-6; 7 bases line up with TRBD1. Trimming cost V 7 bases and J 6 bases; bases outside gene matches: 9. The CDR3 runs 15 residues. Germline V gene sequence: CDR1 MNHNS, CDR2 SASEGT. CDR3 in DNA: TGTGCCAGCACCCAGCCGGGACAGCCTAATTCACCCCTCCACTTT. It encodes CASTQPGQPNSPLHF.

This sequence joins TRBV7-9 and TRBJ2-3, with 7 bases matching TRBD1. Losses at the gene ends were 3 bases for V and 3 bases for J; bases not matched to a gene: 6. CDR1 and CDR2 from the germline V gene are SEHNR and FQNEAQ (reference sequence). This CDR3 spans 15 amino acids. For the CDR3, the DNA is TGTGCCAGCAGCTTGACAGGGTCCGAGACAGATACGCAGTATTTT. Amino acids: CASSLTGSETDTQYF. Together with reference TRBV7-9 and TRBJ2-3, the CDR3 gives the full variable domain: DTGVSQNPRHKITKRGQNVTFRCDPISEHNRLYWYRQTLGQGPEFLTYFQNEAQLEKSRLLSDRFSAERPKGSFSTLEIQRTEQGDSAMYLCASSLTGSETDTQYFGPGTRLTVL.

This clone appeared a single time. The chain couples TRBV28 to TRBJ1-2; 7 nucleotides line up with TRBD1. Germline values: CDR1 MDHEN, CDR2 SYDVKM. The CDR3 consists of 15 residues. V shed 2 bases, J shed 8 bases, and the junction held 11 bases outside the gene matches. The CDR3 is CASSLEGRGGRGYTF. CDR3 coding DNA: TGTGCCAGCAGTTTAGAAGGCAGGGGGGGAAGAGGCTACACCTTC.

The chain employs TRBV12-3 or TRBV12-4 and TRBJ2-7, with D possibly being TRBD2 (5 bases). Trimming removed 1 base at V and 6 bases at J, with 7 bases between. The CDR3 loop spans 12 amino acids. CDR3 coding DNA: TGTGCCAGCAGTTTAGTTCGGGGCGAGCAGTACGTC. Translating it yields CASSLVRGEQYV.

The chain recombines TRBV29-1 with TRBJ1-5; 7 bases agree with TRBD1. This CDR3 has 14 residues. J lost 6 bases, V lost 3 bases, and 8 bases had no gene match. Germline CDR1 reads SQVTM; CDR2 reads ANQGSEA. CDR3 DNA: TGCAGCGTTGATGAGTACAGGGGCAGTCAGCCCCAGCATTTT. Its translation is CSVDEYRGSQPQHF.

The chain has TRBV12-3 or TRBV12-4 and TRBJ2-2, with no clear D. Trimming pared 1 base from V and 4 bases from J, leaving 4 bases between. The CDR3 is 13 residues long. For the CDR3, the DNA is TGTGCCAGCAGTTTAGACGGCACCGGGGAGCTGTTTTTT. Translating gives CASSLDGTGELFF.

This chain connects TRBV6-4 to TRBJ2-2; TRBD2 might be the D (6 bases). CDR3 length: 14 amino acids. CDR1 and CDR2 from the germline V gene are MRHNA and SNTAGT. Deletions cut 5 bases from V and 6 bases from J, with 13 bases between. The CDR3 is CASSIREFAGELFF. The CDR3 DNA follows: TGTGCCAGCAGTATCCGGGAGTTCGCCGGGGAGCTGTTTTTT.

This clone was observed a single time. The rearrangement uses TRBV4-3 and TRBJ1-2; 12 bases map to TRBD1. The V segment lost 3 bases and the J segment 7 bases; nucleotides outside the gene matches: 9. The CDR3 sequence is 16 residues long. Germline values: CDR1 LGHNA, CDR2 YSLEER. CDR3 sequence (DNA): TGCGCCAGCAGCCAGATACCGGGACAGGGGGCGCGTGGCTACACCTTC. Amino acids: CASSQIPGQGARGYTF.

The rearrangement uses TRBV3-1 (or the pseudogene TRBV3-2) and TRBJ2-1; D is ambiguous. Germline V gene data show CDR1 as LGHDT and CDR2 as YNNKEL (reference sequence). V lost 4 bases and J 3 bases, leaving 4 bases between the germline ends. This CDR3 spans 12 amino acids. In DNA, the CDR3 is TGTGCCAGCAGCCCGGACTACAATGAGCAGTTCTTC. This codes for CASSPDYNEQFF.

V usage is TRBV7-3 and J usage is TRBJ2-2; TRBD1 matches at 9 bases. Looked up from germline, CDR1 is SGHTA and CDR2 is FQGTGA. The length of the CDR3 is 15 residues. V lost 4 bases and J lost 5; bases outside the gene matches: 5. CDR3 residues: CASSSQGAETGELFF. Here the CDR3 DNA reads TGTGCCAGCAGCTCACAGGGGGCGGAGACCGGGGAGCTGTTTTTT.

The chain employs TRBV2 and TRBJ2-7; unclear D gene. CDR1 and CDR2 from the germline V gene are SNHLY and FYNNEI. CDR3 size: 11 residues. V was pared by 4 bases and J by 3 bases, with 4 bases between. This CDR3 reads CASSGVYEQYF. As DNA, the CDR3 is TGTGCCAGCAGTGGGGTCTACGAGCAGTACTTC. Filled out from reference TRBV2 and TRBJ2-7, the complete variable domain reads EPEVTQTPSHQVTQMGQEVILRCVPISNHLYFYWYRQILGQKVEFLVSFYNNEISEKSEIFDDQFSVERPDGSNFTLKIRSTKLEDSAMYFCASSGVYEQYFGPGTRLTVT.

The chain uses TRBV5-1 and TRBJ2-7, with 8 positions matching TRBD2. V was pared by 2 bases and J by 3 bases, with 4 bases of the junction left unmatched. The CDR3 covers 14 residues. CDR1 is SGHRS, CDR2 YFSETQ, per germline. The CDR3 coding sequence is TGCGCCAGCAGCTTCGGGGGGGATCTCTACGAGCAGTACTTC. Amino acids: CASSFGGDLYEQYF.

The V gene is TRBV7-3, the J gene TRBJ1-1, with 7 bases lining up with TRBD1. This CDR3 comprises 13 residues. Trimming cost V 8 bases and J 5 bases; bases outside gene matches: 8. Germline-derived CDR1 and CDR2 are SGHTA and FQGTGA. This chain's CDR3 is CASAGDRDTEAFF. For the CDR3, the DNA is TGTGCCAGCGCGGGAGACAGGGATACTGAAGCTTTCTTT.

The chain joins TRBV6-5 to TRBJ2-1; no clear D. The V end lost 7 bases, the J end lost 12 bases, and 16 bases lay between the germline ends. CDR3 length: 12 amino acids. Germline-derived CDR1 and CDR2 are MNHEY and SVGAGI. The CDR3 loop is CASKTLIGRQFF. The CDR3 nucleotides read TGTGCCAGCAAGACGTTAATCGGCAGGCAGTTCTTC.

V is TRBV6-2 or TRBV6-3 and J is TRBJ2-7, with D possibly being TRBD1 or TRBD2 (6 bases each). This CDR3 contains 16 residues. Germline lookup yields CDR1 MNHEY and CDR2 SVGEGT. The V end was cut by 6 bases, the J end by 3 bases, with 21 bases between. CDR3 nucleotide sequence: TGTGCCAGCAGCCCTATGGGGGGCGGCCGGTACTACGAGCAGTACGTC. This sequence encodes CASSPMGGGRYYEQYV.

The chain carries TRBV19 and TRBJ1-2; perhaps TRBD1 as D (5 bases). CDR1 LNHDA and CDR2 SQIVND come from the germline V gene (reference sequence). The CDR3 loop spans 13 amino acids. Trimming left V 4 bases short and J 7 bases short, with 13 bases between. CDR3 nucleotides: TGTGCCAGTAGTAGGGGACGGGAGGCTGGCTACACCTTC. Its protein is CASSRGREAGYTF.

CDR3 coding DNA: TGTGCCAGTACTTTCTCAGGGGCGTTTATCAATCAGCCCCAGCATTTT. This gives the protein CASTFSGAFINQPQHF. This chain joins TRBV19 and TRBJ1-5; D may be TRBD1 (6 bases). This CDR3 spans 16 amino acids. Germline loops: CDR1 LNHDA, CDR2 SQIVND (reference sequence). V lost 7 bases to trimming and J lost 3 bases, with 19 bases between them.

The gene calls are TRBV5-4 and TRBJ1-1, with a tentative D call TRBD1 (5 bases). Trimming left V 1 base short and J 5 bases short, with 12 bases between. Germline CDR1 and CDR2: SGHNT and YYREEE (reference sequence). This CDR3 has 14 amino acids. The CDR3, as DNA: TGTGCCAGCAGCTTGTCAGGGTCTTGGACTGAAGCTTTCTTT. This codes for CASSLSGSWTEAFF.

The chain couples TRBV5-6 to TRBJ2-1; 7 bases map to TRBD2. Germline CDR1 SGHDT, CDR2 YYEEEE. The CDR3 length is 14 residues. Losses at the gene ends were 4 bases for V and 10 bases for J; bases not matched to a gene: 11. The CDR3 here is CASSATGTTNEQFF. As DNA, the CDR3 is TGTGCCAGCAGCGCAACCGGGACTACTAACGAGCAGTTCTTC.

The J gene is TRBJ2-1, the V gene TRBV20-1; tentatively, D is TRBD1 (6 bases). This CDR3 region has 11 residues. Germline lookup yields CDR1 DFQATT and CDR2 SNEGSKA (reference sequence). Trimming stripped 3 bases from V and 7 bases from J, with 7 bases between. Written as DNA, the CDR3 is TGCAGTGCTAGTCAGGGGAATGAGCAGTTCTTC. It codes for CSASQGNEQFF.